These 3 T cell receptor beta chains were all obtained from the same sample, sequenced in a study of T-cell memory formation after mild COVID-19. Via MiXCR, TCRdb re-called the 5' RACE reads, giving one row per CDR3 protein. This sample has 470,000 or so distinct CDR3 sequences, with roughly 18% found just once. The sequencing input was PBMCs or a T cell subset sorted from them (not recorded which). Receptor source: a man younger than 35 who had mild COVID-19 (a few samples of this study predate the infection). Cell type and time point are not known.

This clonotype has only a few counts. The rearrangement uses TRBV7-2 and TRBJ2-7; 8 bases map to TRBD1. The CDR3 covers 16 residues. In germline, CDR1 is SGHTA, CDR2 FQGNSA. The ends lost 5 bases at V and 0 bases at J; junction bases unmatched: 9. The CDR3 region has the DNA TGTGCCAGCAGCCAGCCGGGACAGGATTTCTCCTACGAGCAGTACGTC. It translates to CASSQPGQDFSYEQYV.

The table lists this clonotype with a few counts. The chain combines TRBV10-1 with TRBJ2-7; D not certain. V was trimmed by 8 bases and J by 2 bases, leaving 19 bases between them. The germline V gene has CDR1 WNHNN and CDR2 SYGVQD (reference sequence). CDR3 length: 15 residues. The DNA for the CDR3 is TGCGCCAGCCTGGCAGGAAGATTCTTTACCTACGAGCAGTACTTC. Its protein is CASLAGRFFTYEQYF.

This clonotype was counted ten times or more. The rearrangement links TRBV11-2 to TRBJ1-4, with D perhaps TRBD1 (6 bases). The V end lost 5 bases, the J end lost 0 bases, and 10 bases lay between the germline ends. The CDR3 contains 15 residues. CDR1 and CDR2 (germline): SGHAT, FQNNGV. CDR3 region: CASSGGGPTNEKLFF. CDR3 bases: TGTGCCAGCAGCGGAGGGGGTCCAACTAATGAAAAACTGTTTTTT.